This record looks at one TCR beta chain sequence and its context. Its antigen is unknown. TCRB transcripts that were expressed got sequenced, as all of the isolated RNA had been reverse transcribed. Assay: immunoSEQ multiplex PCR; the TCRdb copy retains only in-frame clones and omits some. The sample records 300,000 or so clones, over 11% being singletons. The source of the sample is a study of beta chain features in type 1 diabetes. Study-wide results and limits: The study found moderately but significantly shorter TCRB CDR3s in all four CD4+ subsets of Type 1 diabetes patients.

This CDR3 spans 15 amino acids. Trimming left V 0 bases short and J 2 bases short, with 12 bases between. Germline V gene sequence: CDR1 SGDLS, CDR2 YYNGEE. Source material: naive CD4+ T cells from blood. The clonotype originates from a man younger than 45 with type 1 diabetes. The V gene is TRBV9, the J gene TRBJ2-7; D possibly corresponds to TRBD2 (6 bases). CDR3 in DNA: TGTGCCAGCAGCGTAGCTCCGGGAGACGCCTACGAGCAGTACTTC. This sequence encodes CASSVAPGDAYEQYF.